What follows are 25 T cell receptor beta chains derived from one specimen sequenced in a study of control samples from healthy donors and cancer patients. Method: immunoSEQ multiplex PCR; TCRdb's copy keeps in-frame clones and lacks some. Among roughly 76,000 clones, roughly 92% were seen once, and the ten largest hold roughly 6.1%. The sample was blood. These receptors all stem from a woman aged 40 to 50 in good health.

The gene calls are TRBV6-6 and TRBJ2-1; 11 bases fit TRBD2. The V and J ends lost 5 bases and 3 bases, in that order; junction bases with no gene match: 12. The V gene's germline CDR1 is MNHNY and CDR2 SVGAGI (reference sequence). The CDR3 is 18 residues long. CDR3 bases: TGTGCCAGCAGTCGGAGGGTAGTAGCGGGGGGGCTCTACAATGAGCAGTTCTTC. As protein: CASSRRVVAGGLYNEQFF.

The DNA for the CDR3 is TGTGCCAGCAGTTCAGGGACTAGCGGGAGGGCGTACGAGCAGTACTTC. This encodes CASSSGTSGRAYEQYF. The chain uses TRBV27 and TRBJ2-7; 16 bases line up with TRBD2. Germline V CDR1 and CDR2: MNHEY, SMNVEV (reference sequence). The CDR3 consists of 16 residues. J lost 4 bases, V lost 4 bases, and 4 bases had no gene match.

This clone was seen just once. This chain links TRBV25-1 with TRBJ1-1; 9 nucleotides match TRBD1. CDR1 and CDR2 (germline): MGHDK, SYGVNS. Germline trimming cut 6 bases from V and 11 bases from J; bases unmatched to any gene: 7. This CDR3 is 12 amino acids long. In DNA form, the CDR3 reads TGTGCCAGCAGCCCGGGGACAGGGTGGGCTTTCTTT. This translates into CASSPGTGWAFF.

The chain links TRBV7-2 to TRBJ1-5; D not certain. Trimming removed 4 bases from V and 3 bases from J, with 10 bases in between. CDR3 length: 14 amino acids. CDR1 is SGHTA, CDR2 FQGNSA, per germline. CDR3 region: CASSSRTDNQPQHF. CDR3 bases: TGTGCCAGCAGCTCCCGTACAGACAATCAGCCCCAGCATTTT.

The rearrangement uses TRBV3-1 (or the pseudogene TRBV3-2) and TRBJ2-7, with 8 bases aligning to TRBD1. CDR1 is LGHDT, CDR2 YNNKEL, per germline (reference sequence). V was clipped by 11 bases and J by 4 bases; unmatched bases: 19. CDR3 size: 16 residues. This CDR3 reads CAPGRRPDRELYEQYF. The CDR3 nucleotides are TGTGCCCCAGGGCGTAGGCCGGACAGGGAACTTTACGAGCAGTACTTC.

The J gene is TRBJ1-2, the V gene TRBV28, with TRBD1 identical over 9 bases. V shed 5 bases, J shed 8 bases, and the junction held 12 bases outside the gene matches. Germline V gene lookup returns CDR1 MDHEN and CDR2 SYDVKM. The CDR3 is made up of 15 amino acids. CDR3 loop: CASSLYTGTGYGYTF. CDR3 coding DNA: TGTGCCAGCAGTCTCTACACCGGGACAGGGTACGGCTACACCTTC.

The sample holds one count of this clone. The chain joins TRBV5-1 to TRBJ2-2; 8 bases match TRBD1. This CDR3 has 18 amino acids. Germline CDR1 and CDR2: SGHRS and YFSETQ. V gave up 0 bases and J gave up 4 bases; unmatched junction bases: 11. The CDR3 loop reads CASSLARGLLSGTGELFF. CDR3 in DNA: TGCGCCAGCAGCTTGGCCAGGGGGCTCCTATCGGGCACCGGGGAGCTGTTTTTT.

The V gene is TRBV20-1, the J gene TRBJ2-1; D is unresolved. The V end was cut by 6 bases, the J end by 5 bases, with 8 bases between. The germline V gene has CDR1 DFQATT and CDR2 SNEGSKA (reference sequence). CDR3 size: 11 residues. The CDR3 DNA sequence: TGCAGTGCCGCCTGGAACAATGAGCAGTTCTTC. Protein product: CSAAWNNEQFF.

The CDR3 DNA reads TGTGCCAGCAGCCGACGGGCGGGGAGCAACGAGCAGTACTTC. Amino acids: CASSRRAGSNEQYF. The chain has TRBV16 and TRBJ2-7; a possible D gene is TRBD2 (6 bases). The CDR3 is 14 residues long. Germline V gives CDR1 KGHSY, CDR2 FQNENV. The ends were cut back, 4 bases at V and 5 bases at J, with 15 bases in the middle.

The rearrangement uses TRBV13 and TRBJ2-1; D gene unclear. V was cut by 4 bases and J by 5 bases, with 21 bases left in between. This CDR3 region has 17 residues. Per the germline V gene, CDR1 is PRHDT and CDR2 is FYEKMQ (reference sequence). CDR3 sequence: CASSSTGLSGVDNEQFF. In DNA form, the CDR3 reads TGTGCCAGCAGCTCGACCGGGCTCTCCGGCGTAGACAATGAGCAGTTCTTC.

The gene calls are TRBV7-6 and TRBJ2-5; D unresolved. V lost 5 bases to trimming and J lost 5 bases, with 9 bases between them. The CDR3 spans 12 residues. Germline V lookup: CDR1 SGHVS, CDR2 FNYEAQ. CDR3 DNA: TGTGCCAGCAGCCCGCACCTGGAGACCCAGTACTTC. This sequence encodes CASSPHLETQYF.

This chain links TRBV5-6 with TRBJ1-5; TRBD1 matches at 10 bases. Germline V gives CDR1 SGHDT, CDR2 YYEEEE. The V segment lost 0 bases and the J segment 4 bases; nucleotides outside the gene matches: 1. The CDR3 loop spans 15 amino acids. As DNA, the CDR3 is TGTGCCAGCAGCTTGGGGGACAGGGGTAATCAGCCCCAGCATTTT. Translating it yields CASSLGDRGNQPQHF.

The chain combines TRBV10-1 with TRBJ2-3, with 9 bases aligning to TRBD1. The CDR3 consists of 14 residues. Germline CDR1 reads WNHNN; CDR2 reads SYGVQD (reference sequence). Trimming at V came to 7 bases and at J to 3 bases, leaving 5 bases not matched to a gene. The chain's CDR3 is CASKPGTGTDTQYF. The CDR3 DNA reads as TGCGCCAGCAAACCCGGGACAGGGACAGATACGCAGTATTTT.

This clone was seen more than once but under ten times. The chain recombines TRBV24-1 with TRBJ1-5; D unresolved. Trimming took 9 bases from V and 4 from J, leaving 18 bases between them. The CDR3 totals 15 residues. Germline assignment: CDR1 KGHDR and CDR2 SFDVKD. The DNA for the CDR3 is TGTGCCACCGCTCCTTCCACGGGTGGAAATCAGCCCCAGCATTTT. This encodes CATAPSTGGNQPQHF.

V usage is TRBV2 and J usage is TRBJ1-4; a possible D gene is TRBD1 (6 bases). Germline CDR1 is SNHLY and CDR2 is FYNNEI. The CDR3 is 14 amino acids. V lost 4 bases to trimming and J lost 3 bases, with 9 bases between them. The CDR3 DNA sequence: TGTGCCAGCAGTGGACAGGTATCTAATGAAAAACTGTTTTTT. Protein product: CASSGQVSNEKLFF. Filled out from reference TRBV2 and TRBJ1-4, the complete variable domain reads EPEVTQTPSHQVTQMGQEVILRCVPISNHLYFYWYRQILGQKVEFLVSFYNNEISEKSEIFDDQFSVERPDGSNFTLKIRSTKLEDSAMYFCASSGQVSNEKLFFGSGTQLSVL.

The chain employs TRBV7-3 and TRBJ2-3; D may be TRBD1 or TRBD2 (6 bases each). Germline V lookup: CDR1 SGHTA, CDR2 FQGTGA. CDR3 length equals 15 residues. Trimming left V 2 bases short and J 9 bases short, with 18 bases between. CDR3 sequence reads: CASSLRRGDRQTQYF. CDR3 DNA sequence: TGTGCCAGCAGCTTACGGAGGGGGGATAGACAAACGCAGTATTTT.

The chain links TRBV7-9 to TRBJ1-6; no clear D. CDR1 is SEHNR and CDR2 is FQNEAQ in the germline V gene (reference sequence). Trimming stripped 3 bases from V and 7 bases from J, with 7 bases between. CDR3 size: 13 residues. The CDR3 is CASSFDGNSPLHF. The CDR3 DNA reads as TGTGCCAGCAGCTTTGATGGGAATTCACCCCTCCACTTT.

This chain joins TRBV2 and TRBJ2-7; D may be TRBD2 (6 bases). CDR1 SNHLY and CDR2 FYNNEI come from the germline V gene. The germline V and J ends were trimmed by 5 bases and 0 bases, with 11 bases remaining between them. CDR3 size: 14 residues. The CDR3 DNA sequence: TGTGCCAGCAGTCAGACTAGGGGCTCCTACGAGCAGTACTTC. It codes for CASSQTRGSYEQYF.

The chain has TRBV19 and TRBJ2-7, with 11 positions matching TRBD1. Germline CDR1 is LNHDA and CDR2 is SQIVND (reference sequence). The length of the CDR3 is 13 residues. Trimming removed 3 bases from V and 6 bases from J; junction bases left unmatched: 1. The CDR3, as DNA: TGTGCCAGTAGTATGGGGACAGGGGGCGAGCAGTACTTC. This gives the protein CASSMGTGGEQYF.

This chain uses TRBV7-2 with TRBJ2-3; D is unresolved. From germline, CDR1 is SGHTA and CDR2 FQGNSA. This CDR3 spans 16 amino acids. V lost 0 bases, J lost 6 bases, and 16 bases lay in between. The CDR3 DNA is TGTGCCAGCAGCTTAGCTGGGATAGGTGGCAGGGATACGCAGTATTTT. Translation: CASSLAGIGGRDTQYF.

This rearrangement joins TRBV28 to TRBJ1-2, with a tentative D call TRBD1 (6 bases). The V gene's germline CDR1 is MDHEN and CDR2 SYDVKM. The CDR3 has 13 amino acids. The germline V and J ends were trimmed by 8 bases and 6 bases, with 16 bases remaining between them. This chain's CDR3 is CASGGLILDGYTF. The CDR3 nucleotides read TGTGCCAGCGGGGGGCTGATTTTGGATGGCTACACCTTC.

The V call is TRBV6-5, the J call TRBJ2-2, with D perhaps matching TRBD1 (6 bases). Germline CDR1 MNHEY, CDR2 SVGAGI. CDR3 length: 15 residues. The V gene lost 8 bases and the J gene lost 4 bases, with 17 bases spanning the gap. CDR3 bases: TGTGCCAGCCCTGAGGTGTCAGGGGTCACCGGGGAGCTGTTTTTT. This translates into CASPEVSGVTGELFF.

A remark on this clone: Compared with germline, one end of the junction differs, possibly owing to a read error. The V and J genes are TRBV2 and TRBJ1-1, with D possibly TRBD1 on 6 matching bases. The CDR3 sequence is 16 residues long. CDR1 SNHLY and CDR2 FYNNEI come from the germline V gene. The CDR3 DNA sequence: TGTGCCAGCACAGCTCCATTATTGGGGGTGGTTGCCGTGCAGGGGTTT. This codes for CASTAPLLGVVAVQGF.

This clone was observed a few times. CDR3 sequence reads: CASSSGQGTEKLFF. CDR3 sequence (DNA): TGTGCCAGCTCATCGGGACAGGGAACTGAAAAACTGTTTTTT. The chain uses TRBV18 and TRBJ1-4, with TRBD1 matching over 9 bases. Germline CDR1 is KGHSH and CDR2 is LQKENI. The CDR3 contains 14 residues. V shed 5 bases and J 7 bases; nucleotides not matched to a gene: 5.

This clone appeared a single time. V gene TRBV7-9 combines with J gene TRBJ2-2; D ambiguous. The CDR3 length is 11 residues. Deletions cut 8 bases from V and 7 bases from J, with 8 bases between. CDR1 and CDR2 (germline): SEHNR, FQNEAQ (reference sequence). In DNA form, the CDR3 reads TGTGCCAGCCGCCTTGACGGGGAGCTGTTTTTT. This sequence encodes CASRLDGELFF.